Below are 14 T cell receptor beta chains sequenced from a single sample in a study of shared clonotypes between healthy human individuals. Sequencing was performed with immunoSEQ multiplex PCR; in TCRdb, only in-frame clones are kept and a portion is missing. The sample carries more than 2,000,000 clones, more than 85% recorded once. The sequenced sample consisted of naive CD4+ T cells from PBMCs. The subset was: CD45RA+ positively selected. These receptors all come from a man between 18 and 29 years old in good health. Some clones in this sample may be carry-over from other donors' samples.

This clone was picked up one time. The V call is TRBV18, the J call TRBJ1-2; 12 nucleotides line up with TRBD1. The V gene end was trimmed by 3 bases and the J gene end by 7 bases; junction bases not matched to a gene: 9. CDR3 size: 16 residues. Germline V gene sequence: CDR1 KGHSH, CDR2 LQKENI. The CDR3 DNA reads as TGTGCCAGCTCACCTTCCTTGGGACAGGGGGCTGGTGGCTACACCTTC. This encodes CASSPSLGQGAGGYTF. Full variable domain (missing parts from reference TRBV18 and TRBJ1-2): NAGVMQNPRHLVRRRGQEARLRCSPMKGHSHVYWYRQLPEEGLKFMVYLQKENIIDESGMPKERFSAEFPKEGPSILRIQQVVRGDSAAYFCASSPSLGQGAGGYTFGSGTRLTVV.

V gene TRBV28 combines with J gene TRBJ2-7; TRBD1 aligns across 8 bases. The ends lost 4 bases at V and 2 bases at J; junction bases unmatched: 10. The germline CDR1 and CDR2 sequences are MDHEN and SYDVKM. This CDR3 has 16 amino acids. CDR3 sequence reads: CASSSPRDRLTYEQYF. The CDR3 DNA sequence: TGTGCCAGCAGTTCGCCCCGGGACAGGCTGACCTACGAGCAGTACTTC.

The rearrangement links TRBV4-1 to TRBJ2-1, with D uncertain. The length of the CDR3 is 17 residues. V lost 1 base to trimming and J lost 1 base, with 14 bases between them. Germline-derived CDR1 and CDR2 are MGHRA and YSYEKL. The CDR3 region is CASSQVWVPYSYNEQFF. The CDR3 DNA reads TGCGCCAGCAGCCAAGTTTGGGTTCCCTATTCCTACAATGAGCAGTTCTTC.

The CDR3 sequence is CASSSTSPQSLYGYTF. The DNA for the CDR3 is TGTGCCAGCAGCTCAACTTCCCCACAGTCCCTATATGGCTACACCTTC. The chain is built from TRBV5-5 and TRBJ1-2; D is undetermined. The germline V gene has CDR1 SGHKS and CDR2 YYEKEE (reference sequence). V was trimmed by 3 bases and J by 5 bases, leaving 20 bases between them. CDR3 size: 16 residues.

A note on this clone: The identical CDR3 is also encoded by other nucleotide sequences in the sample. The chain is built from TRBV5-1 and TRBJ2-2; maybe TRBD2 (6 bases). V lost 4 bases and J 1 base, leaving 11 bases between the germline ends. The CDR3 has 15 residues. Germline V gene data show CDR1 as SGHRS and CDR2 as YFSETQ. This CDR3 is CASSLAGGNTGELFF. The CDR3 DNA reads TGCGCCAGCAGCCTAGCCGGGGGGAACACCGGGGAGCTGTTTTTT.

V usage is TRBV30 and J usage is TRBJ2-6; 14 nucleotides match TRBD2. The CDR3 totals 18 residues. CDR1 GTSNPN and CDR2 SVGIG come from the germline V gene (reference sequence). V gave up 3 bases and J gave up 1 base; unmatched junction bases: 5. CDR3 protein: CAWRERLAGGSGANVLTF. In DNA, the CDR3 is TGTGCCTGGAGAGAGAGACTAGCGGGAGGGTCTGGGGCCAACGTCCTGACTTTC.

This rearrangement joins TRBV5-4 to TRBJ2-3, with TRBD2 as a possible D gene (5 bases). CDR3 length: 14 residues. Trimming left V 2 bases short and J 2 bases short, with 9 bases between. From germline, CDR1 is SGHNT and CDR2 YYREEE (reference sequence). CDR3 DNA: TGTGCCAGCAGCTTTACGGGGTCCACAGATACGCAGTATTTT. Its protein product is CASSFTGSTDTQYF.

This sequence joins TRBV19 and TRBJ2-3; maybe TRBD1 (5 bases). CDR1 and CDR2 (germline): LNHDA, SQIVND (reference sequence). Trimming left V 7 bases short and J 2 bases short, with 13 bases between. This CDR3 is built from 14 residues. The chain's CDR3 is CASKKGLLTDTQYF. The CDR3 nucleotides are TGTGCCAGTAAGAAGGGGTTACTCACAGATACGCAGTATTTT.

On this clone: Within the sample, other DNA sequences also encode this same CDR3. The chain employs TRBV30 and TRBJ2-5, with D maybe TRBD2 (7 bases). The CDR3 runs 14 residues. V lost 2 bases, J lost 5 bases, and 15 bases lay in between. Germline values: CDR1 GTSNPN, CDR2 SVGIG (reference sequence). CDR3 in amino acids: CAWSPPGGRETQYF. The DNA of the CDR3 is TGTGCCTGGAGTCCCCCGGGGGGCCGGGAGACCCAGTACTTC.

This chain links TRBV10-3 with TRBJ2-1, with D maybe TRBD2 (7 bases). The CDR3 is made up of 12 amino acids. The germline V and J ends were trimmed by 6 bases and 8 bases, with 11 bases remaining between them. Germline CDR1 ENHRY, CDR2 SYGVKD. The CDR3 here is CAIRGRGDEQFF. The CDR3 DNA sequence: TGTGCCATCAGGGGGAGGGGGGATGAGCAGTTCTTC.

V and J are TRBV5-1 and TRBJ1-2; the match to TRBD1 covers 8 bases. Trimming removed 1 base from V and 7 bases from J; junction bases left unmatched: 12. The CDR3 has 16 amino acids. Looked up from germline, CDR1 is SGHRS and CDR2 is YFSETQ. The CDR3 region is CASSLIPRQGAVGYTF. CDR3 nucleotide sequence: TGCGCCAGCAGCTTGATCCCCCGGCAGGGGGCTGTTGGCTACACCTTC.

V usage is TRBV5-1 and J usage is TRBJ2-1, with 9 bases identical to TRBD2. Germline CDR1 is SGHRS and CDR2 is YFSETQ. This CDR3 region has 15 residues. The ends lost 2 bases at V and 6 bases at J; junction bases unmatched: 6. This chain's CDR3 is CASSFLAGVTNEQFF. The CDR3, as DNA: TGCGCCAGCAGCTTCTTAGCGGGAGTGACCAATGAGCAGTTCTTC.

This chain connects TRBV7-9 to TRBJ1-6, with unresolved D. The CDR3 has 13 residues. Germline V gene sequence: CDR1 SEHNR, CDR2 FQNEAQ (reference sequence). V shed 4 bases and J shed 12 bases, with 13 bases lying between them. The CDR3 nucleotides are TGTGCCAGCAGCTCCGGACTTACGCGACCCCTCCACTTT. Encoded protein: CASSSGLTRPLHF.

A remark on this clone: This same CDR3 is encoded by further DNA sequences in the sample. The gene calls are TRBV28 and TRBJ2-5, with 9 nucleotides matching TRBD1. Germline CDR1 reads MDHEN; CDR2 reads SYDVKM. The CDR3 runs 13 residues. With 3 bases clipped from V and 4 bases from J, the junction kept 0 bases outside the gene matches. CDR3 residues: CASSLGQGETQYF. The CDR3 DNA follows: TGTGCCAGCAGTTTGGGACAGGGAGAGACCCAGTACTTC.